The clone carrying this T cell receptor (beta chain) was recorded at least ten times. Sequencing libraries for TCR beta were prepared with iRepertoire HTBI primers and Arm-PCR of CDR3 regions. TCRdb used MiXCR to reprocess the multiplex PCR reads, holding one entry per CDR3 protein. This sample has approximately 400,000 distinct CDR3 sequences, with about 15% found just once. Specified time point: newly diagnosed GD, antithyroid drugs for less than 3 months. RNA isolated from PBMCs was used to make the TCR library. The sample originates from a study of regulatory T cells in long-lasting Graves disease. This CDR3 contains 17 residues. J was trimmed by 9 bases and V by 5 bases; bases with no gene match: 14. Germline CDR1 and CDR2: MNHEY and SMNVEV (reference sequence). This sample also belongs to another study, concerning T cells in Graves' hyperthyroidism and ophthalmopathy. That work states: Lactation, pregnancy, other autoimmune disease or uncontrolled infection led to exclusion of patients.

The rearrangement uses TRBV27 and TRBJ2-1; 12 bases align to TRBD2. The receptor comes from a woman in her twenties or thirties with Graves disease. The sequenced sample was peripheral blood mononuclear cells (PBMCs), obtained at new diagnosis, from a patient treated with antithyroid drugs. The CDR3 DNA reads as TGTGCCAGCAGTGACGTCCTCGGCCTAGCGGGAGGGTTTGAGCAGTTCTTC. Protein sequence: CASSDVLGLAGGFEQFF.